This T cell receptor (beta chain) was documented in a study of blood T cell repertoires in COVID-19 (dated by TCRdb to the early 2020s). Study-wide context: The collaborator samples originated in the United States, Italy and Spain and spanned the acute and convalescent phases of COVID-19. Sample metadata almost always included a de-identified subject ID, COVID-19 status, age in years and sex. The repertoires were released in a freely available public database meant as a resource for research on the immune response to SARS-CoV-2. The samples were drawn from two sources: the first 160 participants of the ongoing ImmuneRACE study, and approximately 1,300 subjects contributed by 6 global collaborators. The prospective study material was composed of cDNA or gDNA derived from T cells, B-cell-depleted T cells, or PBMCs. Subjects who had been exposed to COVID-19, were actively infected with it, or had recovered from it provided the deeply sampled blood TCRbeta repertoires that made up the dataset. Where available, HLA class I and class II types were taken from metadata supplied by the sample provider and were not determined by assay-based typing.

TCRbeta CDR3 regions were amplified from genomic DNA using the immunoSEQ Assay, a bias-controlled multiplex PCR. In the authors' own workflow: The number of nucleated cells in each sample was estimated by amplification of reference gene primers within the assay. To quantify the absolute abundance of each unique TCRbeta CDR3 rearrangement, sequence reads were collapsed and filtered. For each sample, productive Simpson clonality was calculated by taking the square root of Simpson's diversity index across productive rearrangements. TCRdb took over this immuneACCESS table, retaining in-frame rearrangements with V and J assigned. Such tables are incomplete; in checked studies, under half of the missing clones stem from an unresolved V gene, and the remainder is unexplained. The DNA gave D and trimming, while V, J and clone size come from that table. The sample table shows about 190,000 clones, and about 80% are seen once. Roughly 14% of the sample belongs to the ten largest clones.

The collaborating institutions used their own protocols to collect whole blood in K2EDTA tubes. For TCRbeta analysis, collaborators shipped samples as frozen whole blood, isolated PBMCs, or DNA extracted from either of those sample types. Including the terminal cysteine and phenylalanine, the CDR3 comprises 16 residues. Here the CDR3 DNA is all that survives: 48 bases in frame from base 1. Trimming takes 4 bases from V and 0 bases from J, and the germline ends sit 13 bases apart. Via the germline V gene, CDR1 is LGHNA and CDR2 YSLEER. The full study reports these points: The quantity of clinical and demographic metadata differed by source and by participant and was supplied without curation.

Concerning this clone: This receptor's antigen is unknown. The record has no base qualities; no much larger clone is one base away.

Input material: peripheral blood. This receptor was taken from a man under 40 with active or convalescent COVID-19. The V and J genes are TRBV4-3 and TRBJ1-5; no D gene can be assigned with confidence. The DNA reads TGCGCCAGCAGCCCCTCGGCGGCCCCTAGCAATCAGCCCCAGCATTTT. The translation is CASSPSAAPSNQPQHF.